This T cell receptor (beta chain) was found in a study of blood T cells in healthy people across ages (dated by TCRdb to between 2014 and 2017). About the study as a whole: Template switching captured roughly one uniquely barcoded TCR beta cDNA molecule per two T cells in model experiments. Four age groups were formed from the donors: young (average approximately 15 years), middle-aged (approximately 40), aged (roughly 59) and long-lived (more than 75). Two additional independent replicas of 1 million unique cDNA reads from the same blood draw were analyzed for two donors (one aged 18 to 29 and one aged 80 or older). To avoid experimental bias, donors of different ages were spread randomly across the sequencing lanes. The study measured age-related changes in TCR beta repertoire diversity using deep sequencing normalized with unique cDNA molecular identifiers. Findings and caveats that apply to the study as a whole: The CMV infection status of donors was not known, potentially confounding age-related changes in expanded clonotypes. Compared with the aged group, the long-lived group had more naive CD4+ T cells, fewer expanded clones and increased TCR diversity, suggesting age selection. Estimates of total diversity based on one million sequenced T cells were regarded as lower bounds and as underestimates. Observed TCR beta diversity per million T cells fell roughly linearly with age, and a significant reduction was already apparent by age approximately 40. Observed TCR beta diversity correlated strongly with the percentage of naive T cells measured by flow cytometry. Conclusive comparison of naive and antigen-experienced compartments was prevented by the profiling of bulk unsorted PBMCs.

The donors were a few dozen Caucasian individuals from Russia, aged roughly 6 to 95 years, who were systemically healthy. Approximately 9.3 milliliters of peripheral blood were drawn from each donor into EDTA-treated Vacutainer tubes. Ficoll-Paque density-gradient centrifugation was used to isolate PBMCs, with at least 6.5 million obtained per sample. Trizol reagent was used to extract total RNA from the PBMCs, yielding at least 5.5 micrograms per sample. For every donor, flow cytometry on a PBMC aliquot measured the percentage of naive CD45RAhigh/CD27high T cells. This clonotype was seen a handful of times. Its antigen remains undetermined. The input lacks base qualities; no much larger clone sits a single base away. The protocol used for the library was 5' RACE. The run used an Illumina HiSeq 2500. A second PCR of roughly 6 to 11 cycles was performed with a sample-barcoded 5' primer and a J-beta primer mix. A unique molecular identifier was introduced onto each TCR beta cDNA molecule by a template-switch 5' adaptor carrying 12 random nucleotides. Each sample yielded at least 2.5 million CDR3-containing paired-end reads. All of the RNA was converted into first-strand cDNA using the Mint cDNA synthesis kit, with a TRBC-specific oligonucleotide serving as the primer. All cDNA was treated with uracil-DNA glycosylase and then went through a first 18-cycle PCR with the universal primers M1SS and BC2_uni_R. The paper's processing steps were these. For normalization, 1 million high-quality reads, each with a distinct molecular identifier, were randomly selected from each sample. Reads sharing molecular identifiers were discarded rather than binned into consensus sequences. MiTCR, with a Q25 quality threshold and the strictest error-elimination algorithm, was used for CDR3 identification, clonotype clustering and error correction. A nonparametric unseen species model using Euler transformation provided a lower-bound estimate of total TCR beta diversity. The public reads were reprocessed in TCRdb via fastp at Q25 and MiXCR, keeping in-frame beta chains. CDR3 protein sequences are deduplicated, and each keeps its most common genes and DNA. V and J calls and clone size were set by TCRdb, not the authors. The sample data list approximately 1,000,000 distinct CDR3 sequences, and 35% to 55% of these were observed just once. The ten largest account for approximately 17% of the sample.

Based on the germline V gene, the CDR1 and CDR2 sequences are SGHTA and FQGTGA. Reading from cysteine to phenylalanine, the CDR3 counts 17 amino acids. The DNA shown is the 51-base CDR3, in frame from base 1. At the junction V is shortened by 4 bases and J by 1 base, with 14 bases in between. Sequenced sample: blood. Here the chain combines TRBV7-3 and TRBJ2-6; the D gene cannot be resolved reliably. The clonotype comes from a woman aged 60-70 years in good health. The CDR3 is CASSSTPQISGANVLTF. The DNA is TGTGCCAGCAGCTCAACCCCACAGATTTCTGGGGCCAACGTCCTGACTTTC.